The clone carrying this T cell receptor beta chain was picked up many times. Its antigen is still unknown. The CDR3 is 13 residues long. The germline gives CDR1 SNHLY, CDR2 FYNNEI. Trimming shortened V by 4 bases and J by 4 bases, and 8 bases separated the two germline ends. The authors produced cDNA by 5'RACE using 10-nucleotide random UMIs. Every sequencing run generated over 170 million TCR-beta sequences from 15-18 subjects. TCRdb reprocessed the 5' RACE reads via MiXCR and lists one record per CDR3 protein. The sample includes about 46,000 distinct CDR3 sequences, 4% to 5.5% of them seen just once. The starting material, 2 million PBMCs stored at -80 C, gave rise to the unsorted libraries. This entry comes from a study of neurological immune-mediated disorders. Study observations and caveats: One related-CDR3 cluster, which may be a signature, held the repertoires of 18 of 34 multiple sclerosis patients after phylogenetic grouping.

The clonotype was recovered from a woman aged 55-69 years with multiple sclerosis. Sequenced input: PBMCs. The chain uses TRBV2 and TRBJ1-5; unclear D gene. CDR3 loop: CASSVWANQPQHF. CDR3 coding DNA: TGTGCCAGCAGTGTGTGGGCAAATCAGCCCCAGCATTTT.